Listed below are T cell receptor beta chains from one sample, sequenced in a study of cytomegalovirus exposure and HLA in healthy donors. This table comes from immunoSEQ multiplex PCR, and its TCRdb copy is limited to in-frame clones, with some not included. The sample carries over 110,000 clones, roughly 77% recorded once. The source material was PBMCs. Receptor source: a female donor in good health and CMV-seronegative. Each CDR3 is given with its conserved first and last residue. The D gene is left open where the match is weak. For some rows the clone size is stated as once, few or many, or as a class when expanded; others skip it.

j_gene | v_gene | len | d_gene | abundance | CDR3nt | CDR3aa
TRBJ2-6 | TRBV13 | 16 | . | . | TGTGCCAGCAGCTTAGGCAGCGGTTCTGGGGCCAACGTCCTGACTTTC | CASSLGSGSGANVLTF
TRBJ1-2 | TRBV2 | 14 | . | . | TGTGCCAGCAGTCAGGGACAACCGCCTTTTGGCTACACCTTC | CASSQGQPPFGYTF
TRBJ2-5 | TRBV2 | 14 | . | few | TGTGCCAGCAGTGAACGACTAGGGGAAGAGACCCAGTACTTC | CASSERLGEETQYF
TRBJ2-3 | TRBV30 | 14 | TRBD2 | . | TGTGCCTGGAGGGGGGGGAGGAATACAGATACGCAGTATTTT | CAWRGGRNTDTQYF
TRBJ1-1 | TRBV10-1 | 12 | . | . | TGCGCCAGCAGTTTAAGGGGGTCTGAAGCTTTCTTT | CASSLRGSEAFF
TRBJ2-2 | TRBV7-9 | 17 | TRBD1 | . | TGTGCCAGCAGCCTCCCCTGGGGACAGGGGGATACCGGGGAGCTGTTTTTT | CASSLPWGQGDTGELFF
TRBJ1-4 | TRBV7-8 | 13 | . | . | TGTGCCAGCAGCCCCTACAGTAATGAAAAACTGTTTTTT | CASSPYSNEKLFF
TRBJ2-5 | TRBV2 | 18 | TRBD1 | . | TGTGCCAGCAGTATCCGACCGGGACAGGGGGCGCCCCAAGAGACCCAGTACTTC | CASSIRPGQGAPQETQYF
TRBJ2-7 | TRBV29-1 | 13 | TRBD2 | . | TGCAGCGTTGAAACGGGGGGATCCTACGAGCAGTACTTC | CSVETGGSYEQYF
TRBJ1-2 | TRBV19 | 13 | . | . | TGTGCCAGTAGTGTCCAGGGAAGGGATGGCTACACCTTC | CASSVQGRDGYTF
TRBJ2-5 | TRBV5-4 | 14 | . | once | TGTGCCAGCAGCTTGGCCGATGGGGGGGAGACCCAGTACTTC | CASSLADGGETQYF
TRBJ2-5 | TRBV9 | 14 | TRBD1 | . | TGTGCCAGCAGCGTAGCAAGGGGGCGGGAGACCCAGTACTTC | CASSVARGRETQYF
TRBJ2-7 | TRBV19 | 17 | TRBD2 | . | TGTGCCAGTAGTATTTCGGGACTAGCGGGAGAATACTACGAGCAGTACTTC | CASSISGLAGEYYEQYF
TRBJ2-7 | TRBV18 | 13 | TRBD1 | few | TGTGCCAGCTCACCAAACAGGGGATACGAGCAGTACTTC | CASSPNRGYEQYF
TRBJ2-7 | TRBV7-9 | 12 | . | . | TGTGCCAGCAGCTTAGGGGGGCGCGAGCAGTACTTC | CASSLGGREQYF
TRBJ1-2 | TRBV28 | 14 | TRBD1 | . | TGTGCCACTGAAAACAGGGGGAACCTCTATGGCTACACCTTC | CATENRGNLYGYTF
TRBJ2-7 | TRBV14 | 15 | . | . | TGTGCCAGCAGCCAAGATCTTCGGGGGTCCTACGAGCAGTACTTC | CASSQDLRGSYEQYF
TRBJ1-2 | TRBV6-4 | 13 | . | . | TGTGCCAGCAGCCCACGGGAGGGGTTTGGCTACACCTTC | CASSPREGFGYTF
TRBJ2-2 | TRBV4-3 | 19 | TRBD2 | . | TGCGCCAGCAGCCAAGCGGGGCGGGGTGCGGGAGGGCCCTCCGGGGAGCTGTTTTTT | CASSQAGRGAGGPSGELFF
TRBJ1-6 | TRBV19 | 14 | TRBD1 | . | TGTGCCAGTAGCTTGGGACAGGGGTACTCACCCCTCCACTTT | CASSLGQGYSPLHF
TRBJ2-3 | TRBV5-1 | 15 | TRBD2 | . | TGCGCCAGCAGCTTTAGCGGGGGGGAGTCAGATACGCAGTATTTT | CASSFSGGESDTQYF
TRBJ2-6 | TRBV27 | 13 | . | . | TGTGCCAGCAGCTACTCTGGGGCCAACGTCCTGACTTTC | CASSYSGANVLTF
TRBJ2-5 | TRBV28 | 15 | TRBD2 | . | TGTGCCAGCAGCCCCCCGGGTAGCGGGAGCGGTGAGCAGTACTTC | CASSPPGSGSGEQYF
TRBJ1-5 | TRBV7-9 | 16 | TRBD1 | . | TGTGCCAGCAGCTTAGCGATCGGGACAGGGGGCCAGCCCCAGCATTTT | CASSLAIGTGGQPQHF
TRBJ1-2 | TRBV6-6 | 13 | . | . | TGTGCCAGCAGCCGGGGGACGGATAATGGCTACACCTTC | CASSRGTDNGYTF
TRBJ2-7 | TRBV7-7 | 15 | TRBD2 | . | TGTGCTAGCAGCCAACTAGCGGGAAGCTCCTACGAGCAGTACTTC | CASSQLAGSSYEQYF
TRBJ2-3 | TRBV12-5 | 12 | . | . | TGTGCTAGTGGTTTGGTACGGGATACGCAGTATTTT | CASGLVRDTQYF
TRBJ2-3 | TRBV27 | 16 | . | . | TGTGCCAGCAGTTTAGTCGCCCCCGTGGCCACAGATACGCAGTATTTT | CASSLVAPVATDTQYF
TRBJ1-1 | TRBV28 | 13 | . | . | TGTGCCAGCAGCCCCGCGGTCAAGACTGAAGCTTTCTTT | CASSPAVKTEAFF
TRBJ2-1 | TRBV5-1 | 13 | . | . | TGCGCCAGCAGCTTAGTGGGGCGGAATGAGCAGTTCTTC | CASSLVGRNEQFF
TRBJ2-7 | TRBV5-1 | 14 | TRBD2 | . | TGCGCCAGCAGCCGGACTAGCGGGAGCTACGAGCAGTACTTC | CASSRTSGSYEQYF
TRBJ2-2 | TRBV19 | 15 | TRBD1 | few | TGTGCCAGTATCCCTCGGGACAGAGATACCGGGGAGCTGTTTTTT | CASIPRDRDTGELFF
TRBJ2-6 | TRBV21-1 | 19 | . | few | TGTGCCAGCCTAATGCTAACAGGGGGCGAAGGCTCTGGGGCCAACGTCCTGACTTTC | CASLMLTGGEGSGANVLTF
TRBJ2-3 | TRBV6-1 | 15 | TRBD2 | . | TGTGCCAGCAGTGAAGAACGACTAGCCCCAGATACGCAGTATTTT | CASSEERLAPDTQYF
TRBJ1-1 | TRBV5-4 | 17 | . | . | TGTGCCAGCAGCTTGTGGCGTCGAGGAATGTTGGGCACTGAAGCTTTCTTT | CASSLWRRGMLGTEAFF
TRBJ2-2 | TRBV10-3 | 15 | . | . | TGTGCCATCGGAGTTATGGGGAGCATGATTGGGGAGCTGTTTTTT | CAIGVMGSMIGELFF
TRBJ1-2 | TRBV29-1 | 11 | . | once | TGCAGCGTTGAAGATCTTCGGGGCTACACCTTC | CSVEDLRGYTF
TRBJ2-2 | TRBV28 | 15 | TRBD1 | . | TGTGCCAGCAGTGAACAGACAGGGGCCACCGGGGAGCTGTTTTTT | CASSEQTGATGELFF
TRBJ2-7 | TRBV5-1 | 14 | TRBD1 | . | TGCGCCAGCAGAGACGGGACAGGGCCCTCCGAGCAGTACTTC | CASRDGTGPSEQYF
TRBJ1-4 | TRBV5-5 | 15 | . | . | TGTGCCAGCAGAAAAACGACAGCCCCTAATGAAAAACTGTTTTTT | CASRKTTAPNEKLFF
TRBJ1-1 | TRBV5-1 | 13 | TRBD1 | once | TGCGCCAGCAGGCCCGGGACAGGGGACCGGGCTTTCTTT | CASRPGTGDRAFF
TRBJ1-5 | TRBV19 | 15 | . | . | TGTGCCAGTACCCTGGACGGCGCGGGCGGTCAGCCCCAGCATTTT | CASTLDGAGGQPQHF
TRBJ2-7 | TRBV5-6 | 11 | . | . | TGTGCCAGCGAGGGGGAATACGAGCAGTACTTC | CASEGEYEQYF
TRBJ2-7 | TRBV19 | 16 | . | . | TGTGCCAGTAGTATAGCTGGAACCATGGACAGCTACGAGCAGTACTTC | CASSIAGTMDSYEQYF
TRBJ2-3 | TRBV10-3 | 16 | TRBD1 | few | TGTGCCATCAGGAATGGACAGGGCACTAGCACAGATACGCAGTATTTT | CAIRNGQGTSTDTQYF
TRBJ2-5 | TRBV11-3 | 14 | . | . | TGTGCCAGCAGCTTTGGGACAAAACAAGAGACCCAGTACTTC | CASSFGTKQETQYF
TRBJ1-3 | TRBV2 | 14 | TRBD1 | . | TGTGCCAGCAGTGATGGACAGGGAGCCAACACCATATATTTT | CASSDGQGANTIYF
TRBJ2-3 | TRBV6-1 | 17 | TRBD2 | . | TGTGCCAGCAGTGAAGGGGGACTAGCGGCTAGCACAGATACGCAGTATTTT | CASSEGGLAASTDTQYF
TRBJ1-1 | TRBV25-1 | 14 | TRBD1 | . | TGTGCCAGCAGTGGGACAGGGTTGTACACTGAAGCTTTCTTT | CASSGTGLYTEAFF
TRBJ1-2 | TRBV29-1 | 14 | TRBD1 | . | TGCAGCGTCGCCGACAGGGGAGAGAACTATGGCTACACCTTC | CSVADRGENYGYTF
TRBJ2-5 | TRBV7-2 | 15 | . | . | TGTGCCAGCAGTTACGACAGTAGAGACCAAGAGACCCAGTACTTC | CASSYDSRDQETQYF
TRBJ1-1 | TRBV13 | 15 | . | . | TGTGCCAGCAGCTTAGGTTACAGGGCAAACACTGAAGCTTTCTTT | CASSLGYRANTEAFF
TRBJ2-3 | TRBV5-1 | 16 | . | . | TGCGCCAGTCGTTCCCGGGGGGCAGGGGATACAGATACGCAGTATTTT | CASRSRGAGDTDTQYF
TRBJ2-7 | TRBV29-1 | 14 | TRBD2 | . | TGCAGCGTTGAACAGCGGGAGTTTTCCTACGAGCAGTACTTC | CSVEQREFSYEQYF
TRBJ2-7 | TRBV4-1 | 16 | TRBD1 | . | TGCGCCAGCAGCCAAGATGCGGGACAGGGGGCCAGGAAGCAGTACTTC | CASSQDAGQGARKQYF
TRBJ1-2 | TRBV30 | 14 | . | . | TGTGCCTGGAGTAAGCAGCCTCGCGGTCGCGGCTACACCTTC | CAWSKQPRGRGYTF
TRBJ1-1 | TRBV19 | 14 | TRBD1 | . | TGTGCCAGTAGTATGGATACAGGGGGCACTGAAGCTTTCTTT | CASSMDTGGTEAFF